Listed below are T cell receptor beta chains from one sample, sequenced in a study of OX40 agonist ivuxolimab in advanced cancers. The repertoire was sequenced with immunoSEQ multiplex PCR; TCRdb's copy has only in-frame clones and lacks some. Of over 100,000 clones listed, less than 95% are singletons. This specimen consisted of CD4+ or CD8+ T cells sorted from blood, obtained in a trial of the OX40 agonist ivuxolimab. These receptor sequences come from an adult with an advanced solid tumor such as melanoma, head and neck, liver or kidney cancer. CDR3s include the opening cysteine and the closing phenylalanine or tryptophan. Each record gives: clone size, D gene, V gene, J gene, CDR3 DNA, CDR3 protein. The D gene is left open where the match is weak. Expanded clones get a size class; other rows say once, few or many, or leave the size out.

abundance: NA; d_gene: TRBD2; v_gene: TRBV11-2; j_gene: TRBJ2-5; CDR3nt: TGTGCCAGCAGCGCGGGACTACTCGTAGGTGCGGCCCAGTACTTC; CDR3aa: CASSAGLLVGAAQYF
abundance: NA; d_gene: TRBD1; v_gene: TRBV28; j_gene: TRBJ1-3; CDR3nt: TGTGCCAGCAGTTCACCAGGGGGGGGAGAAGGAAACACCATATATTTT; CDR3aa: CASSSPGGGEGNTIYF
abundance: few; d_gene: NA; v_gene: TRBV7-2; j_gene: TRBJ2-2; CDR3nt: TGTGCCAGCAGCTTACACAGGAACACCGGGGAGCTGTTTTTT; CDR3aa: CASSLHRNTGELFF
abundance: NA; d_gene: TRBD2; v_gene: TRBV6-6; j_gene: TRBJ2-1; CDR3nt: TGTGCCAGCAGTTCCGGACTAGACCGCCCCAATGAGCAGTTCTTC; CDR3aa: CASSSGLDRPNEQFF
abundance: NA; d_gene: NA; v_gene: TRBV6-6; j_gene: TRBJ2-1; CDR3nt: TGTGCCAGCAGTTCAAAGCTACTCTACAATGAGCAGTTCTTC; CDR3aa: CASSSKLLYNEQFF
abundance: NA; d_gene: NA; v_gene: TRBV10-3; j_gene: TRBJ1-1; CDR3nt: TGTGCCATCAGTGACCGGGGGCATACGGGTCCCGCTGAAGCTTTCTTT; CDR3aa: CAISDRGHTGPAEAFF
abundance: NA; d_gene: NA; v_gene: TRBV7-3; j_gene: TRBJ2-2; CDR3nt: TGTGCCAGCAGCCCCCTCGGGTCCAGGAACACCGGGGAGCTGTTTTTT; CDR3aa: CASSPLGSRNTGELFF
abundance: once; d_gene: NA; v_gene: TRBV7-9; j_gene: TRBJ2-5; CDR3nt: TGTGCCAGCAGCTCCCGGGCCGGGCGGTGGGAGACCCAGTACTTC; CDR3aa: CASSSRAGRWETQYF
abundance: once; d_gene: NA; v_gene: TRBV28; j_gene: TRBJ2-1; CDR3nt: TGTGCCAGCAGTTTAGATACACAGGGTGGCAATGAGCAGTTCTTC; CDR3aa: CASSLDTQGGNEQFF
abundance: NA; d_gene: NA; v_gene: TRBV6-5; j_gene: TRBJ1-1; CDR3nt: TGTGCCAGCAGTTACGGTTCACAAGTAGTCACTGAAGCTTTCTTT; CDR3aa: CASSYGSQVVTEAFF
abundance: NA; d_gene: NA; v_gene: TRBV28; j_gene: TRBJ2-1; CDR3nt: TGTGCCAGCAGTTTCCCCCCGGGAGTCGACAATGAGCAGTTCTTC; CDR3aa: CASSFPPGVDNEQFF
abundance: once; d_gene: NA; v_gene: TRBV7-6; j_gene: TRBJ2-5; CDR3nt: TGTGCCAGCAGCCCGAAGTGGGCTGGAAGCGAGACCCAGTACTTC; CDR3aa: CASSPKWAGSETQYF
abundance: NA; d_gene: NA; v_gene: TRBV28; j_gene: TRBJ1-4; CDR3nt: TGTGCCAGCGGGGAGGGGAGGGGGATGAGGGAAAAACTGTTTTTT; CDR3aa: CASGEGRGMREKLFF
abundance: NA; d_gene: NA; v_gene: TRBV11-3; j_gene: TRBJ2-7; CDR3nt: NA; CDR3aa: CASSFGQGALYF
abundance: NA; d_gene: NA; v_gene: TRBV10-1; j_gene: TRBJ2-1; CDR3nt: TGCGCCAGCAGCCCCGTATCAGGGGACTACAATGAGCAGTTCTTC; CDR3aa: CASSPVSGDYNEQFF
abundance: many; d_gene: NA; v_gene: TRBV2; j_gene: TRBJ1-1; CDR3nt: TGTGCCAGCAGTGAAGCCCCTGCGGGTGAAGCTTTCTTT; CDR3aa: CASSEAPAGEAFF
abundance: NA; d_gene: TRBD2; v_gene: TRBV7-3; j_gene: TRBJ2-3; CDR3nt: TGTGCCAGCAGCTTCGGGACTACCTTCCGCACAGATACGCAGTATTTT; CDR3aa: CASSFGTTFRTDTQYF
abundance: NA; d_gene: TRBD1; v_gene: TRBV2; j_gene: TRBJ1-4; CDR3nt: TGTGCCAGCGGAAGACAGGGGGCTAATGAAAAACTGTTTTTT; CDR3aa: CASGRQGANEKLFF
abundance: NA; d_gene: TRBD2; v_gene: TRBV5-1; j_gene: TRBJ2-5; CDR3nt: TGCGCCAGCAGCACCGTCCCGGGACTAGCGGGGGGACAAGAGACCCAGTACTTC; CDR3aa: CASSTVPGLAGGQETQYF
abundance: NA; d_gene: NA; v_gene: TRBV19; j_gene: TRBJ2-7; CDR3nt: TGTGCCAGTAGTACCATCGACAGGAACTACGAGCAGTACTTC; CDR3aa: CASSTIDRNYEQYF
abundance: NA; d_gene: NA; v_gene: TRBV19; j_gene: TRBJ1-5; CDR3nt: TGTGCCAGTAGTCCCCTAGCCGGCAGCAGCAATCAGCCCCAGCATTTT; CDR3aa: CASSPLAGSSNQPQHF
abundance: NA; d_gene: TRBD2; v_gene: TRBV15; j_gene: TRBJ2-1; CDR3nt: TGTGCCACCACCCAGACGGCGGGAGGGCCCTACAATGAGCAGTTCTTC; CDR3aa: CATTQTAGGPYNEQFF
abundance: once; d_gene: NA; v_gene: TRBV2; j_gene: TRBJ2-1; CDR3nt: TGTGCCAGCAGTGATCCGGTAGCAGGGTACAATGAGCAGTTCTTC; CDR3aa: CASSDPVAGYNEQFF
abundance: NA; d_gene: NA; v_gene: TRBV19; j_gene: TRBJ1-5; CDR3nt: TGTGCCAGCTGGGACCGGGTGGACAATCAGCCCCAGCATTTT; CDR3aa: CASWDRVDNQPQHF
abundance: NA; d_gene: TRBD2; v_gene: TRBV11-2; j_gene: TRBJ2-1; CDR3nt: TGTGCCAGCAGTTTACTAGCGAGAGGCCGGCATGAGCAGTTCTTC; CDR3aa: CASSLLARGRHEQFF
abundance: NA; d_gene: NA; v_gene: TRBV7-9; j_gene: TRBJ2-7; CDR3nt: TGTGCCAGCATCCCCCGGGGGGCCACACCCTACGAGCAGTACTTC; CDR3aa: CASIPRGATPYEQYF
abundance: NA; d_gene: NA; v_gene: TRBV2; j_gene: TRBJ2-5; CDR3nt: TGTGCCAGCAGTGAAGCGGGAGCTGCTTTCGAGACCCAGTACTTC; CDR3aa: CASSEAGAAFETQYF
abundance: NA; d_gene: NA; v_gene: TRBV2; j_gene: TRBJ1-5; CDR3nt: TGTGCCAGCAGTCCACAGACGGGTAGCAATCAGCCCCAGCATTTT; CDR3aa: CASSPQTGSNQPQHF
abundance: once; d_gene: NA; v_gene: TRBV19; j_gene: TRBJ2-2; CDR3nt: TGTGCCAGTACCCCTGGACAGCTCACCGGGGAGCTGTTTTTT; CDR3aa: CASTPGQLTGELFF
abundance: NA; d_gene: NA; v_gene: TRBV7-6; j_gene: TRBJ1-2; CDR3nt: TGTGCCAGCAGCTTAGGCGGCGGCAGAGGATCCTATGGCTACACCTTC; CDR3aa: CASSLGGGRGSYGYTF
abundance: NA; d_gene: TRBD2; v_gene: TRBV7-2; j_gene: TRBJ2-1; CDR3nt: TGTGCCAGCAGCTTAGGGACTAGCGGCAATGAGCAGTTCTTC; CDR3aa: CASSLGTSGNEQFF
abundance: NA; d_gene: TRBD2; v_gene: TRBV5-1; j_gene: TRBJ2-3; CDR3nt: TGCGCCAGCAGCTTGCATCTGGAGTTAGCGGGAGTGACAGATACGCAGTATTTT; CDR3aa: CASSLHLELAGVTDTQYF
abundance: NA; d_gene: NA; v_gene: TRBV7-8; j_gene: TRBJ2-7; CDR3nt: TGTGCCAGCAGCCGTACTTCCTACGAGCAGTACTTC; CDR3aa: CASSRTSYEQYF
abundance: NA; d_gene: NA; v_gene: TRBV5-4; j_gene: TRBJ1-5; CDR3nt: TGTGCCAGCAGCTCCAGCCCTGAACAGCCCCAGCATTTT; CDR3aa: CASSSSPEQPQHF
abundance: NA; d_gene: TRBD1; v_gene: TRBV7-9; j_gene: TRBJ2-5; CDR3nt: TGTGCCAGCAGCTCAGGAGGACAGGGGGCTTCGGAGACCCAGTACTTC; CDR3aa: CASSSGGQGASETQYF
abundance: NA; d_gene: NA; v_gene: TRBV28; j_gene: TRBJ1-4; CDR3nt: TGTGCCAGCAGTTTGTGGCAGGGAGGTGAAAAACTGTTTTTT; CDR3aa: CASSLWQGGEKLFF
abundance: NA; d_gene: TRBD2; v_gene: TRBV29-1; j_gene: TRBJ2-7; CDR3nt: TGCAGCGTTTCCGCGGGAGTGTACGAGCAGTACTTC; CDR3aa: CSVSAGVYEQYF
abundance: NA; d_gene: NA; v_gene: TRBV28; j_gene: TRBJ1-2; CDR3nt: TGTGCCAGCAGTTTATTAGGACTGGGCTATGGCTACACCTTC; CDR3aa: CASSLLGLGYGYTF
abundance: NA; d_gene: NA; v_gene: TRBV11-2; j_gene: TRBJ1-1; CDR3nt: TGTGCCAGCAGCTTACTGGGGAACACTGAAGCTTTCTTT; CDR3aa: CASSLLGNTEAFF
abundance: NA; d_gene: NA; v_gene: TRBV28; j_gene: TRBJ2-7; CDR3nt: TGTGCCAGCACGAAGGGCGGGGAAAGCGAGCAGTACTTC; CDR3aa: CASTKGGESEQYF
abundance: NA; d_gene: TRBD2; v_gene: TRBV28; j_gene: TRBJ2-7; CDR3nt: TGTGCCAGCACCGATAGCGGGAGTACCTACGAGCAGTACTTC; CDR3aa: CASTDSGSTYEQYF
abundance: once; d_gene: NA; v_gene: TRBV19; j_gene: TRBJ1-5; CDR3nt: TGTGCCAGTAGCTGGGGACGGCCTGTCCCCCAAGATCAGCCCCAGCATTTT; CDR3aa: CASSWGRPVPQDQPQHF
abundance: NA; d_gene: TRBD1; v_gene: TRBV5-1; j_gene: TRBJ2-3; CDR3nt: TGCGCCAGCAGCTTGACCCCAACCGGGACAGGGGGGGATACGCAGTATTTT; CDR3aa: CASSLTPTGTGGDTQYF
abundance: few; d_gene: NA; v_gene: TRBV7-8; j_gene: TRBJ2-1; CDR3nt: TGTGCCAGCACCTCTGGAGGAAACAGCAACAATGAGCAGTTCTTC; CDR3aa: CASTSGGNSNNEQFF
abundance: NA; d_gene: NA; v_gene: TRBV7-2; j_gene: TRBJ1-2; CDR3nt: TGTGCCAGCAGCTTAGATGCAGCGTCTAACTATGGCTACACCTTC; CDR3aa: CASSLDAASNYGYTF
abundance: NA; d_gene: NA; v_gene: TRBV4-3; j_gene: TRBJ2-2; CDR3nt: TGCGCCAGCAGCCAAGATCCTGGACATAACACCGGGGAGCTGTTTTTT; CDR3aa: CASSQDPGHNTGELFF
abundance: NA; d_gene: TRBD2; v_gene: TRBV7-3; j_gene: TRBJ2-3; CDR3nt: TGTGCCAGCAGCTCGACTAGCGGTAACACAGATACGCAGTATTTT; CDR3aa: CASSSTSGNTDTQYF
abundance: NA; d_gene: TRBD1; v_gene: TRBV19; j_gene: TRBJ1-5; CDR3nt: TGTGCCAGTAGTGCCTCCGGGACAGGGAATCAGCCCCAGCATTTT; CDR3aa: CASSASGTGNQPQHF
abundance: NA; d_gene: NA; v_gene: TRBV5-1; j_gene: TRBJ2-3; CDR3nt: TGCGCCAGCAGCCCTTTTACTTCGACAGGCCTCACAGATACGCAGTATTTT; CDR3aa: CASSPFTSTGLTDTQYF
abundance: NA; d_gene: TRBD1; v_gene: TRBV18; j_gene: TRBJ1-1; CDR3nt: TGTGCCAGCTCACCCCGGACAGGGAACACTGAAGCTTTCTTT; CDR3aa: CASSPRTGNTEAFF
abundance: NA; d_gene: TRBD1; v_gene: TRBV7-2; j_gene: TRBJ1-2; CDR3nt: TGTGCCAGCAGCCAACCTACTTCGGGACAGCCTGGCTACACCTTC; CDR3aa: CASSQPTSGQPGYTF
abundance: NA; d_gene: TRBD2; v_gene: TRBV2; j_gene: TRBJ2-7; CDR3nt: TGTGCCAGCAGTGAATTAGCGGGAGGGAACGAGCAGTACTTC; CDR3aa: CASSELAGGNEQYF
abundance: NA; d_gene: NA; v_gene: TRBV28; j_gene: TRBJ2-7; CDR3nt: TGTGCCAGCAGTTTGGACCGCATCTACGAGCAGTACTTC; CDR3aa: CASSLDRIYEQYF
abundance: few; d_gene: NA; v_gene: TRBV30; j_gene: TRBJ1-1; CDR3nt: TGTGCCTCGGGGGAGACTGAAGCTTTCTTT; CDR3aa: CASGETEAFF
abundance: NA; d_gene: TRBD1; v_gene: TRBV9; j_gene: TRBJ2-2; CDR3nt: TGTGCCAGCAGCGTAGTGGGACAGGCGAACACCGGGGAGCTGTTTTTT; CDR3aa: CASSVVGQANTGELFF
abundance: NA; d_gene: TRBD1; v_gene: TRBV6-5; j_gene: TRBJ2-6; CDR3nt: TGTGCCAGCAGTTCCACAGGGGGCTCTGGGGCCAACGTCCTGACTTTC; CDR3aa: CASSSTGGSGANVLTF
abundance: NA; d_gene: NA; v_gene: TRBV19; j_gene: TRBJ2-1; CDR3nt: TGTGCCAGTAGTGTAAGGGATGAGCAGTTCTTC; CDR3aa: CASSVRDEQFF